The 19 T cell receptor beta chains listed next were all sequenced from one sample in a study of blood T cell repertoires in COVID-19. Assay used: immunoSEQ multiplex PCR; TCRdb lists only in-frame clones, some missing. The profile covers about 62,000 clones, with roughly nine tenths appearing a single time and 15% to 20% taken by the ten largest. Sequencing input: peripheral blood. The receptors were sampled from a woman between 55 and 75 years old with COVID-19, enrolled during active disease.

The count of this clone is one. The rearrangement links TRBV6-2 or TRBV6-3 to TRBJ1-5; maybe TRBD1 (6 bases). This CDR3 contains 15 residues. Deletions cut 0 bases from V and 7 bases from J, with 13 bases between. Per the germline V gene, CDR1 is MNHEY and CDR2 is SVGEGT. The CDR3 coding sequence is TGTGCCAGCAGTTACTCGCGCCAGGGGCGCCAGCCCCAGCATTTT. Translated: CASSYSRQGRQPQHF.

The chain joins TRBV28 to TRBJ1-2, with 7 nucleotides matching TRBD1. Germline V CDR1 and CDR2: MDHEN, SYDVKM. The CDR3 has 15 residues. The V gene end was trimmed by 4 bases and the J gene end by 3 bases; junction bases not matched to a gene: 8. The CDR3 spells CASSSSRDSHYGYTF. CDR3 bases: TGTGCCAGCAGTTCGAGTCGGGACAGTCACTATGGCTACACCTTC.

This clone has just a few counts. The chain links TRBV29-1 to TRBJ2-7, with a tentative D call TRBD1 (6 bases). Trimming stripped 6 bases from V and 3 bases from J, with 15 bases between. The CDR3 loop spans 13 amino acids. CDR1 and CDR2 (germline): SQVTM, ANQGSEA. This chain's CDR3 is CSVPGTRSYEQYF. The CDR3 DNA sequence: TGCAGCGTCCCCGGGACACGAAGCTACGAGCAGTACTTC.

The genes are TRBV19 and TRBJ1-2, with D maybe TRBD1 (6 bases). The germline V gene encodes CDR1 LNHDA and CDR2 SQIVND (reference sequence). V lost 7 bases and J 6 bases, leaving 6 bases between the germline ends. The CDR3 has 10 amino acids. The CDR3 nucleotides read TGTGCCAGTAACAGGGATGGCTACACCTTC. It is translated as CASNRDGYTF.

The chain couples TRBV19 to TRBJ1-4; D gene ambiguous. V was clipped by 7 bases and J by 5 bases, with 5 bases between them. Germline V gene sequence: CDR1 LNHDA, CDR2 SQIVND (reference sequence). CDR3 length: 11 residues. In DNA form, the CDR3 reads TGTGCCAGTACCCTAAATGAAAAACTGTTTTTT. This encodes CASTLNEKLFF.

The CDR3 sequence: CVIRESGANVLTF. In nucleotides, the CDR3 is TGTGTCATAAGGGAGTCTGGGGCCAACGTCCTGACTTTC. The chain couples TRBV7-9 to TRBJ2-6; TRBD2 might be the D (5 bases). This CDR3 is 13 amino acids long. Germline V gene sequence: CDR1 SEHNR, CDR2 FQNEAQ (reference sequence). The full variable domain, with the rest looked up from reference TRBV7-9 and TRBJ2-6, is DTGVSQNPRHKITKRGQNVTFRCDPISEHNRLYWYRQTLGQGPEFLTYFQNEAQLEKSRLLSDRFSAERPKGSFSTLEIQRTEQGDSAMYLCVIRESGANVLTFGAGSRLTVL.

The chain uses TRBV6-2 or TRBV6-3 and TRBJ2-2; 8 nucleotides match TRBD2. This CDR3 has 16 residues. CDR1 is MNHEY, CDR2 SVGEGT, per germline. Trimming cost V 2 bases and J 3 bases; bases outside gene matches: 5. Written as DNA, the CDR3 is TGTGCCAGCAGTTACGGGCTAGCGGGTTACACCGGGGAGCTGTTTTTT. Protein product: CASSYGLAGYTGELFF.

The V and J genes are TRBV9 and TRBJ2-4; TRBD1 aligns across 10 bases. CDR1 is SGDLS and CDR2 is YYNGEE in the germline V gene. This CDR3 contains 16 residues. V lost 2 bases to trimming and J lost 9 bases; unmatched junction nucleotides: 11. CDR3: CASSVHVGQGSSIQYF. Here the CDR3 DNA reads TGTGCCAGCAGCGTTCATGTGGGACAGGGGAGTTCCATTCAGTACTTC.

The V gene is TRBV4-1, the J gene TRBJ2-1; 13 bases agree with TRBD2. The CDR3 totals 16 residues. CDR1 and CDR2 (germline): MGHRA, YSYEKL. The J segment lost 9 bases and the V segment lost 4 bases, leaving 9 bases of the junction unmatched. For the CDR3, the DNA is TGCGCCAGCAGCCCCGGACTAGCGGGAGCAGACTTTGAGCAGTTCTTC. It encodes CASSPGLAGADFEQFF.

The rearrangement joins TRBV15 to TRBJ2-7; tentatively, D is TRBD2 (7 bases). The CDR3 is 14 amino acids. V gave up 5 bases and J gave up 3 bases, with 14 bases separating them. Germline lookup yields CDR1 LNHNV and CDR2 YYDKDF (reference sequence). The CDR3 spells CATSQGGAFYEQYF. The CDR3 DNA follows: TGTGCCACCAGCCAAGGGGGGGCTTTCTACGAGCAGTACTTC. The whole variable domain, filled in from reference TRBV15 and TRBJ2-7, reads DAMVIQNPRYQVTQFGKPVTLSCSQTLNHNVMYWYQQKSSQAPKLLFHYYDKDFNNEADTPDNFQSRRPNTSFCFLDIRSPGLGDTAMYLCATSQGGAFYEQYFGPGTRLTVT.

The chain employs TRBV6-5 and TRBJ1-2; 9 bases line up with TRBD1. V lost 5 bases, J lost 7 bases, and 8 bases stayed unmatched. The germline V gene has CDR1 MNHEY and CDR2 SVGAGI. The CDR3 totals 14 residues. CDR3: CASSRDRDLFGYTF. The DNA for the CDR3 is TGTGCCAGCAGTCGGGACAGGGACCTTTTTGGCTACACCTTC.

The chain is built from TRBV7-9 and TRBJ1-1, with D possibly being TRBD1 (6 bases). CDR3 size: 14 residues. Per germline, CDR1 SEHNR and CDR2 FQNEAQ (reference sequence). V shed 5 bases and J shed 1 base, with 11 bases lying between them. The CDR3 sequence is CASSPDSRNTEAFF. The CDR3 DNA sequence: TGTGCCAGCAGCCCGGACAGCCGGAACACTGAAGCTTTCTTT.

The chain joins TRBV2 to TRBJ2-7, with D possibly TRBD1 on 7 matching bases. V was trimmed by 6 bases and J by 2 bases, leaving 14 bases between them. The CDR3 is 14 amino acids. Germline V gene data show CDR1 as SNHLY and CDR2 as FYNNEI. The CDR3 reads CASRNSGGTYEQYF. Here the CDR3 DNA reads TGTGCCAGCAGAAACTCAGGGGGGACCTACGAGCAGTACTTC.

The chain recombines TRBV4-3 with TRBJ1-1; D remains ambiguous. The CDR3 contains 16 residues. Germline V gene data show CDR1 as LGHNA and CDR2 as YSLEER. V was shortened by 0 bases and J by 4 bases, with 15 bases between the two germline ends. The CDR3 DNA reads TGCGCCAGCAGCCAAGAGTCTCCCCTAATCGGCACTGAAGCTTTCTTT. It yields the protein CASSQESPLIGTEAFF.

This chain connects TRBV3-1 (or the pseudogene TRBV3-2) to TRBJ2-1; TRBD2 matches at 8 bases. The J segment lost 0 bases and the V segment lost 4 bases, leaving 5 bases of the junction unmatched. The CDR3 is 16 residues long. Germline V gene lookup returns CDR1 LGHDT and CDR2 YNNKEL (reference sequence). Here the CDR3 DNA reads TGTGCCAGCAGCCCCCATAGCGGGATCTCCTACAATGAGCAGTTCTTC. Its protein is CASSPHSGISYNEQFF.

This chain joins TRBV12-5 and TRBJ1-4; 7 bases agree with TRBD1. Per the germline V gene, CDR1 is LGHNT and CDR2 is FRNRAP. J lost 2 bases, V lost 7 bases, and 4 bases had no gene match. There are 14 residues in the CDR3. In DNA form, the CDR3 reads TGTGCTAGTGCCAACAGGGGTACTAATGAAAAACTGTTTTTT. Its translation: CASANRGTNEKLFF.

The chain is built from TRBV2 and TRBJ2-7; 7 bases agree with TRBD1. V shed 3 bases, J shed 4 bases, and the junction held 18 bases outside the gene matches. Germline lookup yields CDR1 SNHLY and CDR2 FYNNEI. This CDR3 comprises 18 residues. CDR3 amino acids: CASSDPGSKRGRRYEQYF. The CDR3 coding sequence is TGTGCCAGCAGTGACCCCGGCTCAAAAAGGGGGCGACGGTACGAGCAGTACTTC.

The chain uses TRBV3-1 (or the pseudogene TRBV3-2) and TRBJ1-4; 7 nucleotides align to TRBD1. The CDR3 covers 15 residues. Looked up from germline, CDR1 is LGHDT and CDR2 is YNNKEL (reference sequence). The junction had 3 bases not matched to a gene; V was cut back by 4 bases and J by 1 base. CDR3 residues: CASSPRQGTNEKLFF. The CDR3 DNA reads as TGTGCCAGCAGCCCTAGACAGGGAACTAATGAAAAACTGTTTTTT.

This chain connects TRBV30 to TRBJ2-1; 14 nucleotides agree with TRBD2. The length of the CDR3 is 16 residues. After removal of 2 bases from V and 7 bases from J, the junction contained 7 bases not matched to a gene. Germline CDR1 is GTSNPN and CDR2 is SVGIG (reference sequence). The CDR3 DNA follows: TGTGCCTGGAGTTACGGACTAGCGGGAGGAGGGAATGAGCAGTTCTTC. It specifies CAWSYGLAGGGNEQFF.